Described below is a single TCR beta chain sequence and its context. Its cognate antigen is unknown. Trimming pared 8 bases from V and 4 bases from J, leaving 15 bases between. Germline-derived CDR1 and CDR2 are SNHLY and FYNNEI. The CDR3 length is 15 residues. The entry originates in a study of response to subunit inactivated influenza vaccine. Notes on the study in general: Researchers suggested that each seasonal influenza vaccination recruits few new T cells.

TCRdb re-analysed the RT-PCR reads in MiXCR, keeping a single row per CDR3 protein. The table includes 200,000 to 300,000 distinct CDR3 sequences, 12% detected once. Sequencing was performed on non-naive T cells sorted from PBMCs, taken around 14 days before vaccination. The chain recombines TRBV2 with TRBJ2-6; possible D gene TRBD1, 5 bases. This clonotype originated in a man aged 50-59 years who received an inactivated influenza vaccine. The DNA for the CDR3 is TGTGCCAGCTCAGAGCAGGGTAGAGGGGCCAACGTCCTGACTTTC. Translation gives CASSEQGRGANVLTF.